What follows are 11 T cell receptor beta chains derived from one specimen sequenced in a study of T cell responses to AZD1222 COVID-19 vaccine. Profiled with immunoSEQ multiplex PCR; TCRdb holds only in-frame clones, not every one. This table has about 78,000 clones, about 90% appearing once. Specimen: peripheral blood, collected on day 0 of AZD1222 vaccination. The receptors were sampled from an adult in good health.

This chain joins TRBV19 and TRBJ1-1; D not certain. The CDR3 covers 13 residues. V lost 7 bases, J lost 6 bases, and 15 bases lay in between. Germline values: CDR1 LNHDA, CDR2 SQIVND (reference sequence). CDR3 coding DNA: TGTGCCAGTACCACACTCCCCGTTGCTGAAGCTTTCTTT. Translated: CASTTLPVAEAFF. Full variable domain (missing parts from reference TRBV19 and TRBJ1-1): DGGITQSPKYLFRKEGQNVTLSCEQNLNHDAMYWYRQDPGQGLRLIYYSQIVNDFQKGDIAEGYSVSREKKESFPLTVTSAQKNPTAFYLCASTTLPVAEAFFGQGTRLTVV.

In this sample, this clone turned up a few times. The rearrangement uses TRBV28 and TRBJ2-7; either TRBD1 or TRBD2 may supply D (6 bases each). The V and J ends lost 5 bases and 1 base respectively, with 15 bases between them. Germline CDR1 is MDHEN and CDR2 is SYDVKM. This CDR3 has 15 amino acids. The CDR3 nucleotides are TGTGCCAGCAGTCGCCGCGGGACAACATCCTACGAGCAGTACTTC. It specifies CASSRRGTTSYEQYF.

This clone was counted between two and nine times. The chain is built from TRBV4-1 and TRBJ2-7; D perhaps matches TRBD2 (5 bases). This CDR3 spans 15 amino acids. The germline V gene has CDR1 MGHRA and CDR2 YSYEKL. V was clipped by 0 bases and J by 2 bases, with 11 bases between them. The CDR3 here is CASSQEASRAYEQYF. DNA for the CDR3: TGCGCCAGCAGCCAAGAGGCTAGCAGAGCCTACGAGCAGTACTTC.

The chain uses TRBV5-1 and TRBJ2-1; a possible D gene is TRBD2 (6 bases). This CDR3 has 14 residues. V shed 3 bases and J shed 6 bases, with 13 bases lying between them. Germline V gene data show CDR1 as SGHRS and CDR2 as YFSETQ. CDR3 DNA sequence: TGCGCCAGCAGCTCGGGACTGAACCCCAATGAGCAGTTCTTC. It codes for CASSSGLNPNEQFF.

J is TRBJ2-5 and V is TRBV5-4; either TRBD1 or TRBD2 may supply D (6 bases each). Trimming took off 5 bases at V and 5 bases at J, with 13 bases between the two ends. Per germline, CDR1 SGHNT and CDR2 YYREEE (reference sequence). The CDR3 runs to 13 residues. The DNA for the CDR3 is TGTGCCAGCAGATTCGAGGGGGGCGAGACCCAGTACTTC. Its translation: CASRFEGGETQYF.

V is TRBV7-3 and J is TRBJ2-3; D remains unclear. This CDR3 is built from 12 residues. Germline-derived CDR1 and CDR2 are SGHTA and FQGTGA. V was pared by 5 bases and J by 4 bases, with 7 bases between. CDR3 nucleotides: TGTGCCAGCAGCCTCTCGGCAGATACGCAGTATTTT. Its protein is CASSLSADTQYF.

The V gene is TRBV29-1, the J gene TRBJ1-2; 7 bases align to TRBD1. J lost 8 bases, V lost 8 bases, and 14 bases had no gene match. This CDR3 is 13 amino acids long. Germline values: CDR1 SQVTM, CDR2 ANQGSEA. CDR3 coding DNA: TGCAGCACTTCCCTGACAGGGACGGGGGGCTACACCTTC. Protein product: CSTSLTGTGGYTF.

V usage is TRBV28 and J usage is TRBJ1-3; no reliable D call. The V gene's germline CDR1 is MDHEN and CDR2 SYDVKM. The CDR3 loop spans 16 amino acids. Between the trimmed V and J ends, which lost 4 bases and 0 bases, there was a span of 13 bases. The CDR3, as DNA: TGTGCCAGCAGTTACCCCTTTTTAAGCTCTGGAAACACCATATATTTT. It specifies CASSYPFLSSGNTIYF.

The gene calls are TRBV6-5 and TRBJ2-7; tentatively, D is TRBD2 (6 bases). The CDR3 length is 15 residues. The germline V and J ends were trimmed by 4 bases and 0 bases, with 13 bases remaining between them. Germline V gene lookup returns CDR1 MNHEY and CDR2 SVGAGI. CDR3 sequence reads: CASSFGAGSSYEQYF. DNA for the CDR3: TGTGCCAGCAGTTTCGGGGCGGGATCCTCCTACGAGCAGTACTTC.

The chain carries TRBV7-9 and TRBJ2-7; 7 bases fit TRBD2. In germline, CDR1 is SEHNR, CDR2 FQNEAQ (reference sequence). The CDR3 runs to 16 residues. V trimming: 5 bases; J trimming: 1 base; junction bases outside the gene matches: 11. The chain's CDR3 is CASSPNSGERSYEQYF. Here the CDR3 DNA reads TGTGCCAGCAGCCCAAACAGCGGGGAGAGGTCCTACGAGCAGTACTTC.

The rearrangement uses TRBV11-3 and TRBJ1-1; weak D call: TRBD1 (5 bases). The ends were cut back, 0 bases at V and 10 bases at J, with 12 bases in the middle. This CDR3 spans 13 amino acids. Germline V gene sequence: CDR1 SGHNT, CDR2 YENEEA. In nucleotides, the CDR3 is TGTGCCAGCAGCTTAGACGACAGTACCTCAGCTTTCTTT. This gives the protein CASSLDDSTSAFF.